Reported below is one T cell receptor beta chain. Its antigen is still unknown. What was sequenced were expressed TCRB transcripts, since all of the isolated RNA had been reverse transcribed. The protocol was immunoSEQ multiplex PCR, while the TCRdb copy is restricted to in-frame clones and leaves out a portion. The sample includes 250,000 or so clones, roughly 21% of them seen just once. V was cut by 8 bases and J by 4 bases, with 19 bases left in between. CDR1 is SGHRS, CDR2 YFSETQ, per germline. There are 15 residues in the CDR3. This sample stems from a study of beta chain features in type 1 diabetes. General observations from the study: No resolution was reached here on whether HLA type influences TCRB rearrangement. Lower insertion and higher deletion counts appeared at VDJ junctions in type 1 diabetes patients. In every one of the four CD4+ subsets, TCRB CDR3s were moderately but significantly shorter in Type 1 diabetes patients.

Each donor gave one heparinised blood draw averaging roughly 100 mL. Purity exceeded 98% in all sorted populations. The chain carries TRBV5-1 and TRBJ2-1, with D tentatively TRBD2 (7 bases). The sample taken for sequencing was naive CD4+ T cells from blood. The receptor was isolated from a woman between 40 and 50 years old with type 1 diabetes. For the CDR3, the DNA is TGCGCCAGTACACCGGGGGGCTCGCTATACAATGAGCAGTTCTTC. It yields the protein CASTPGGSLYNEQFF. Combining the CDR3 with reference TRBV5-1 and TRBJ2-1 gives the whole variable domain KAGVTQTPRYLIKTRGQQVTLSCSPISGHRSVSWYQQTPGQGLQFLFEYFSETQRNKGNFPGRFSGRQFSNSRSEMNVSTLELGDSALYLCASTPGGSLYNEQFFGPGTRLTVL.